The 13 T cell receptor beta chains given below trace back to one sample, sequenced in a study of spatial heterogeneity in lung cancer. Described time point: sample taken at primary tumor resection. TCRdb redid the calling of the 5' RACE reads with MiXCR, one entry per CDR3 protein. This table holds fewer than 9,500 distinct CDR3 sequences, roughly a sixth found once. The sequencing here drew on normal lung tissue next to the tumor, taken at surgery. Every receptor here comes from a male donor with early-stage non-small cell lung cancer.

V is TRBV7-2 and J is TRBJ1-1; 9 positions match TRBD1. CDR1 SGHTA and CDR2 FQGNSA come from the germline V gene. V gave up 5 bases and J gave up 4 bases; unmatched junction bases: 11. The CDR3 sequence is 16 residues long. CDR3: CASSRDRASVSTEAFF. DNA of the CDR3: TGTGCCAGCAGCAGGGACAGGGCGTCCGTGAGCACTGAAGCTTTCTTT. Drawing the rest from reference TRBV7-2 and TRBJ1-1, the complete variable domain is GAGVSQSPSNKVTEKGKDVELRCDPISGHTALYWYRQSLGQGLEFLIYFQGNSAPDKSGLPSDRFSAERTGGSVSTLTIQRTQQEDSAVYLCASSRDRASVSTEAFFGQGTRLTVV.

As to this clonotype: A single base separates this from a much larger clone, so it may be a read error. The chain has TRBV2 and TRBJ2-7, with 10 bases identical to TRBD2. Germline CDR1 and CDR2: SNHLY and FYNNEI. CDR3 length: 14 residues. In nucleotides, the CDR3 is TGTGTCAGCAGGACAGGGACTAGCGACCACGAGCAGTACTTC. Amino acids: CVSRTGTSDHEQYF.

CDR3 loop: CASRLAQGGSYEQYF. As DNA, the CDR3 is TGTGCCAGCCGCCTGGCTCAGGGCGGATCCTACGAGCAGTACTTC. The chain has TRBV6-2 or TRBV6-3 and TRBJ2-7; maybe TRBD1 (5 bases). Deletions cut 8 bases from V and 1 base from J, with 18 bases between. The CDR3 totals 15 residues. The germline V gene has CDR1 MNHEY and CDR2 SVGEGT.

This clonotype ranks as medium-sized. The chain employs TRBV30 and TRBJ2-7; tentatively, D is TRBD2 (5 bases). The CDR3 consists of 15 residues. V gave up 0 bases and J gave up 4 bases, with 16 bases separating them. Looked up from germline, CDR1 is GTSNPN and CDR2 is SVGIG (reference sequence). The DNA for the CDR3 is TGTGCCTGGAGTGTTTCCTCTGAGGGTTTTTACGAGCAGTACTTC. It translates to CAWSVSSEGFYEQYF.

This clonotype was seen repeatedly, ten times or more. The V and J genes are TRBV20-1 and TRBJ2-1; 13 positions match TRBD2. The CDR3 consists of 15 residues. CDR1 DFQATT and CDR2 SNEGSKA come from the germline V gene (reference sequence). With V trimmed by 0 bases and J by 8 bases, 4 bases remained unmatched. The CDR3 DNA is TGCAGTGCTAGAGAAACTAGCGGGGGGGTCTATGAGCAGTTCTTC. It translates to CSARETSGGVYEQFF.

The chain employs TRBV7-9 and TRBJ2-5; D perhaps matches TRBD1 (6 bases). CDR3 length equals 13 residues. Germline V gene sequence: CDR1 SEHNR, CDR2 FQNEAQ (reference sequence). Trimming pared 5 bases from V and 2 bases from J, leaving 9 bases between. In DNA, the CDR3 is TGTGCCAGCAGCAGGGGGTTGCAAGAGACCCAGTACTTC. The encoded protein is CASSRGLQETQYF.

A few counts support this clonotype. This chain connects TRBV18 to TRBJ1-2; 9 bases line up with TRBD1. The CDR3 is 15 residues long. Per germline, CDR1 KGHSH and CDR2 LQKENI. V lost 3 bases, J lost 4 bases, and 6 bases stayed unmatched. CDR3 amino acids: CASSPSAGQGYGYTF. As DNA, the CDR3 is TGTGCCAGCTCACCCTCGGCGGGACAGGGCTATGGCTACACCTTC. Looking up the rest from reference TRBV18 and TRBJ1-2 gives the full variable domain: NAGVMQNPRHLVRRRGQEARLRCSPMKGHSHVYWYRQLPEEGLKFMVYLQKENIIDESGMPKERFSAEFPKEGPSILRIQQVVRGDSAAYFCASSPSAGQGYGYTFGSGTRLTVV.

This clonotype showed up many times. Here the CDR3 reads CASSPSLLWGILSYEQYF. The CDR3 DNA sequence: TGTGCCAGCAGCCCCTCCCTTTTATGGGGGATACTATCCTACGAGCAGTACTTC. The chain combines TRBV7-2 with TRBJ2-7; the D gene could be TRBD1 or TRBD2 (5 bases each). The V and J ends lost 5 bases and 1 base respectively, with 24 bases between them. Germline assignment: CDR1 SGHTA and CDR2 FQGNSA. This CDR3 has 18 residues.

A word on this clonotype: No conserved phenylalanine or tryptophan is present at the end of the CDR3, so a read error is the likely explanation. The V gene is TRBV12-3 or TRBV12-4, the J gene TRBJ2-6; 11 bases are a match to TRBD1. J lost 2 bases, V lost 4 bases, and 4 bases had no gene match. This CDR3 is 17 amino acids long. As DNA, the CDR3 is TGTGCCAGCAGTTCCCGGACAGGGGGCACTGGGGCCAACGTCCTGACTTAC. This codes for CASSSRTGGTGANVLTY.

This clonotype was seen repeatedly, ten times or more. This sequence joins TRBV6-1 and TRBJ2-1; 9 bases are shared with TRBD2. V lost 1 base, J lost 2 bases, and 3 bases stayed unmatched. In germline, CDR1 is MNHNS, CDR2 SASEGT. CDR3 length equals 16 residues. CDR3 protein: CASSEEVAGAYNEQFF. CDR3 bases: TGTGCCAGCAGTGAAGAAGTAGCGGGAGCCTACAATGAGCAGTTCTTC.

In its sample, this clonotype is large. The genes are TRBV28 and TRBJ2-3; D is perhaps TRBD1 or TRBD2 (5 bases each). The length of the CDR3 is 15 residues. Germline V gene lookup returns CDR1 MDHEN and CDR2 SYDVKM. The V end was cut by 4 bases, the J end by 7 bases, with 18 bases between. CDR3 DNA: TGTGCCAGCAGTTCCGGGACCGAAGCACAATATACGCAGTATTTT. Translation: CASSSGTEAQYTQYF.

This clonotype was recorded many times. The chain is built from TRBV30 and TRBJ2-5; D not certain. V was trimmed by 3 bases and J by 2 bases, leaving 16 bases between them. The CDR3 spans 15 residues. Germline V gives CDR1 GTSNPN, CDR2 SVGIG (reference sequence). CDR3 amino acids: CAWRSGQALQETQYF. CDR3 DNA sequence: TGTGCCTGGAGGTCCGGGCAGGCGCTGCAAGAGACCCAGTACTTC.

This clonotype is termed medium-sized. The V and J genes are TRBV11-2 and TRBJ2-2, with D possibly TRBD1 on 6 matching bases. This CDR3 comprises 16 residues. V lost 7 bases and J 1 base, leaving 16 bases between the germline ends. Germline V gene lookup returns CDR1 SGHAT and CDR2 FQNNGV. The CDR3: CASTPIRTVNTGELFF. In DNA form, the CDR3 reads TGTGCCAGCACGCCAATTCGGACAGTGAACACCGGGGAGCTGTTTTTT.